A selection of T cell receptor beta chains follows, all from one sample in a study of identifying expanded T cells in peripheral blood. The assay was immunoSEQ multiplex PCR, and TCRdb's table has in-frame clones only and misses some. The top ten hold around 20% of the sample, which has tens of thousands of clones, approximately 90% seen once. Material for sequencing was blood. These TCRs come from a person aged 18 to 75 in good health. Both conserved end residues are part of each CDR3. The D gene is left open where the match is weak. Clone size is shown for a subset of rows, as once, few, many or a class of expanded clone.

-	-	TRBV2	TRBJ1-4	CASSGTDREKLFF	TGTGCCAGCAGTGGGACAGATCGGGAAAAACTGTTTTTT
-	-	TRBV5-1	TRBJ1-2	CASSQQDYYGYTF	TGCGCCAGCAGCCAACAGGATTACTATGGCTACACCTTC
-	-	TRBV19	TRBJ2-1	CAIKTEAGGEQFF	TGTGCCATCAAGACCGAGGCGGGCGGTGAGCAGTTCTTC
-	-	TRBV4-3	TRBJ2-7	CASSQDRVRGRTAEQYF	TGCGCCAGCAGCCAAGATCGCGTCCGGGGGCGCACAGCCGAGCAGTACTTC
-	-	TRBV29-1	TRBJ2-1	CSVGTSHENEQFF	TGCAGCGTTGGTACTAGCCACGAGAATGAGCAGTTCTTC
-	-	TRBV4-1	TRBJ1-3	CASSPTDGHVGNTIYF	TGCGCCAGCAGCCCGACTGACGGACACGTTGGAAACACCATATATTTT
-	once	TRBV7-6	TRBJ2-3	CASSLGGRDTDTQYF	TGTGCCAGCAGCTTAGGGGGCCGAGACACAGATACGCAGTATTTT
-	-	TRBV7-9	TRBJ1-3	CASSPPRVGVSGNTIYF	TGTGCCAGCAGCCCCCCCCGGGTAGGGGTCTCTGGAAACACCATATATTTT
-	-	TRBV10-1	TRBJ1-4	CAMIPVTGMVCGNTNEKLFF	TGCGCCATGATTCCGGTGACGGGAATGGTCTGCGGTAACACTAATGAAAAACTGTTTTTT
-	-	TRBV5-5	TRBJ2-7	CASSLRQNLYEQYF	TGTGCCAGCAGCTTGCGACAGAATCTCTACGAGCAGTACTTC
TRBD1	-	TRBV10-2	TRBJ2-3	CASSLGTGGPNTQYF	TGCGCCAGCAGTCTGGGGACAGGGGGACCAAATACGCAGTATTTT
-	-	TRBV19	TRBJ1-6	CAGGQRHNSPLHF	TGTGCCGGGGGCCAGAGACATAATTCACCCCTCCACTTT
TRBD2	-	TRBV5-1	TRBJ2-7	CASSYRALERGGATYEQYF	TGCGCCAGCAGCTACCGCGCCTTGGAGCGGGGGGGCGCCACCTACGAGCAGTACTTC
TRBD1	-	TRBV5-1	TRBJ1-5	CASSLVRGQGLYSNQPQHF	TGCGCCAGCAGCTTAGTCCGGGGACAGGGCCTTTATAGCAATCAGCCCCAGCATTTT
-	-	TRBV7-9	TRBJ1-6	CASSFDRFDSPLHF	TGTGCCAGCAGCTTTGACAGGTTCGACTCACCCCTCCACTTT
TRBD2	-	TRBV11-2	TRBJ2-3	CASSLFGSGAQPGTDTQYF	TGTGCCAGCAGCTTATTTGGTAGCGGGGCACAACCGGGCACAGATACGCAGTATTTT
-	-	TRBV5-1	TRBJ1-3	CASKEGLGNTIYF	TGCGCCAGCAAAGAGGGGTTAGGAAACACCATATATTTT
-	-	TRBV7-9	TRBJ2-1	CASSPTAQSYNEQFF	TGTGCCAGCAGCCCGACAGCACAATCCTACAATGAGCAGTTCTTC
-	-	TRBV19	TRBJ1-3	CASRGWETGNTIYF	TGTGCCAGTAGAGGGTGGGAAACTGGAAACACCATATATTTT
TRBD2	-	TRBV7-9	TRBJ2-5	CASSLMGGQETQYF	TGTGCCAGCAGCTTAATGGGGGGGCAAGAGACCCAGTACTTC
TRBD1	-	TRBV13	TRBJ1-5	CASSLGTGGSNQPQHF	TGTGCCAGCAGCTTAGGGACAGGGGGAAGCAATCAGCCCCAGCATTTT
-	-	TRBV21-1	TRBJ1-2	CASSIDSQGADKGYTF	TGTGCCAGCAGCATAGATTCTCAGGGGGCGGATAAAGGCTACACCTTC
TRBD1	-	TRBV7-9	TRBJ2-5	CASSFLDRGSKETQYF	TGTGCCAGCAGCTTCCTGGACAGGGGAAGTAAAGAGACCCAGTACTTC
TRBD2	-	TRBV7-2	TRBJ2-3	CASSLGASGGEDTQYF	TGTGCCAGCAGCTTAGGTGCTAGCGGGGGGGAAGATACGCAGTATTTT
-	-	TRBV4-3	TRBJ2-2	CASRPETYNTGELFF	TGCGCCAGCAGACCAGAGACTTACAACACCGGGGAGCTGTTTTTT
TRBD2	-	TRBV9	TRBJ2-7	CASSVGGPGGYEQYF	TGTGCCAGCAGCGTAGGAGGACCGGGAGGGTACGAGCAGTACTTC
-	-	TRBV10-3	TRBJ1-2	CAISEYPADSPHGYTF	TGTGCCATCAGTGAGTACCCGGCGGACAGCCCACATGGCTACACCTTC
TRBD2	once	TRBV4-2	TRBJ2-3	CASSPVLASGGLTDTQYF	TGTGCCAGCAGCCCCGTTTTGGCTAGCGGGGGACTCACAGATACGCAGTATTTT
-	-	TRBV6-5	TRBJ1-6	CASSRGNSPLHF	TGTGCCAGCAGTCGGGGAAATTCACCCCTCCACTTT
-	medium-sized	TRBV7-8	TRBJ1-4	CASSLALGSSDEKLFF	TGTGCCAGCAGCTTAGCGCTTGGGAGTTCGGATGAAAAACTGTTTTTT
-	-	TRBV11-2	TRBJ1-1	CASSLGLGVNTEAFF	TGTGCCAGCAGCTTGGGGTTAGGGGTGAACACTGAAGCTTTCTTT
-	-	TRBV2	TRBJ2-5	CARGGVQETQYF	TGTGCTCGAGGCGGGGTCCAAGAGACCCAGTACTTC
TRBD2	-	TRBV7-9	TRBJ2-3	CASSLTGGSSTDTQYF	TGTGCCAGCAGCTTAACGGGGGGGAGTAGCACAGATACGCAGTATTTT
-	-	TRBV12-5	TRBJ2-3	CASGLLRTVADTQYF	TGTGCTAGTGGTTTGCTCCGGACGGTGGCAGATACGCAGTATTTT
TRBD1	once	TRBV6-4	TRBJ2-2	CASSDSAGGTGELFF	TGTGCCAGCAGTGACTCGGCAGGGGGAACCGGGGAGCTGTTTTTT
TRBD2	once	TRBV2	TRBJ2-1	CASTLQRGGRIEQFF	TGTGCCAGCACCTTACAGCGGGGGGGCCGGATTGAGCAGTTCTTC
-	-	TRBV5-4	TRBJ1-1	CASSPGGGEAFF	TGTGCCAGCAGCCCGGGGGGTGGTGAAGCTTTCTTT
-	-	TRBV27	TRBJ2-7	CASSLSGTSYEQYF	TGTGCCAGCAGTTTAAGCGGCACCTCCTACGAGCAGTACTTC
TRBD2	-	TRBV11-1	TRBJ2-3	CASSYSGGWGDTQYF	TGTGCCAGCAGCTACAGCGGGGGATGGGGAGATACGCAGTATTTT
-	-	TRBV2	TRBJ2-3	CASSERVSQYF	TGTGCCAGCAGTGAACGAGTTTCGCAGTATTTT
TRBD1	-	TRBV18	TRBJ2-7	CASSPRDRPYEQYF	TGTGCCAGCTCTCCGAGGGACAGACCCTACGAGCAGTACTTC
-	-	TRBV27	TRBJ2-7	CASWTAGGRVQYF	TGTGCCAGCTGGACAGCCGGGGGCCGGGTGCAGTACTTC
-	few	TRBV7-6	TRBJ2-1	CASSPWGVDEQFF	TGTGCCAGCAGCCCTTGGGGGGTGGATGAGCAGTTCTTC
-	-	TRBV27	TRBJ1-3	CASSLSGPGNTIYF	TGTGCCAGCAGTTTATCGGGGCCTGGAAACACCATATATTTT
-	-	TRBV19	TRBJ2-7	CASTDRPTGSYEQYF	TGTGCCAGTACCGACCGACCCACAGGGTCCTACGAGCAGTACTTC
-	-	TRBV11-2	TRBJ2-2	CASSLTGVSYNTGELFF	TGTGCCAGCAGCTTAACCGGGGTCAGTTACAACACCGGGGAGCTGTTTTTT
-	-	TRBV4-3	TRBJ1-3	CASSQVIGGSGNTIYF	TGCGCCAGCAGCCAAGTTATAGGGGGTTCCGGAAACACCATATATTTT
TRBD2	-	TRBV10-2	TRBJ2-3	CASSAPLAGGTDTQYF	TGCGCCAGCAGTGCTCCTCTAGCGGGGGGCACAGATACGCAGTATTTT
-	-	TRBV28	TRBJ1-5	CASSQPQHF	TGTGCCAGCAGTCAGCCCCAGCATTTT
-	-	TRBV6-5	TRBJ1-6	CASRGVGSNNSPLHF	TGTGCCAGCAGAGGGGTAGGGTCAAATAATTCACCCCTCCACTTT
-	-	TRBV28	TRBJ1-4	CASSPEHTGKGEKLFF	TGTGCCAGCAGTCCCGAACATACAGGGAAGGGTGAAAAACTGTTTTTT
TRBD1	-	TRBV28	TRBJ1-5	CASSRQGYSNQPQHF	TGTGCCAGCAGCCGACAGGGTTATAGCAATCAGCCCCAGCATTTT
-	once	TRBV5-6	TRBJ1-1	CASIWQGLNTEAFF	TGTGCCAGCATTTGGCAGGGACTGAACACTGAAGCTTTCTTT
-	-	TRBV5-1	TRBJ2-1	CASSSEISSYNEQFF	TGCGCCAGCAGCTCAGAAATTAGCTCCTACAATGAGCAGTTCTTC